This T cell receptor (beta chain) was recorded in a study of CD8 T cells in ankylosing spondylitis. Whole-study findings and limits: Within ankylosing spondylitis blood, a TCR beta motif made up of eight or nine highly homologous variants appeared to be characteristic. Within peripheral blood, clones linked to disease were CD8+ and relatively rare. Significant enrichment of disease-linked clones was reportedly seen in matched ankylosing spondylitis synovial fluid.

Quantitative molecular-barcoded 5'-RACE generated the TCR beta libraries. TCRdb reprocessed the 5' RACE reads via MiXCR and lists one record per CDR3 protein. The sample holds more than 150,000 distinct CDR3 sequences, under 14% seen once. Many counts were recorded for this clonotype. Its antigen remains unknown. This CDR3 contains 14 residues. Germline V gene data show CDR1 as SGHDT and CDR2 as YYEEEE. Trimming removed 0 bases at V and 4 bases at J, with 10 bases between. The sequence came from a male donor with ankylosing spondylitis or in good health (not recorded which). The sample was blood, either unsorted or a sorted T cell fraction (not recorded which). V and J are TRBV5-6 and TRBJ2-5, with D perhaps given as TRBD1 or TRBD2 (5 bases each). The CDR3 sequence: CASSLASGRETQYF. DNA of the CDR3: TGTGCCAGCAGCTTGGCCTCAGGGAGAGAGACCCAGTACTTC. Full variable domain (missing parts from reference TRBV5-6 and TRBJ2-5): DAGVTQSPTHLIKTRGQQVTLRCSPKSGHDTVSWYQQALGQGPQFIFQYYEEEERQRGNFPDRFSGHQFPNYSSELNVNALLLGDSALYLCASSLASGRETQYFGPGTRLLVL.